This TCR beta chain was recorded in a study of blood T cells in healthy people across ages. A J-beta primer mix and a sample-barcoded 5' primer were used in a second PCR of roughly 6 to 12 cycles. One entry per CDR3 protein results from TCRdb running MiXCR on the 5' RACE reads. The table records 1.4 million to 1.5 million distinct CDR3 sequences, around 39% of them present only once. V lost 7 bases to trimming and J lost 4 bases, with 17 bases between them. The CDR3 sequence is 15 residues long. The germline V gene has CDR1 SNHLY and CDR2 FYNNEI. The sequence was obtained from a woman younger than 30 in good health. The sequenced sample consisted of blood. This chain connects TRBV2 to TRBJ2-1; possible D gene TRBD2, 7 bases. The CDR3 nucleotides are TGTGCCAGCAATGGGGGGGCCAGCCTATACAATGAGCAGTTCTTC. It codes for CASNGGASLYNEQFF.